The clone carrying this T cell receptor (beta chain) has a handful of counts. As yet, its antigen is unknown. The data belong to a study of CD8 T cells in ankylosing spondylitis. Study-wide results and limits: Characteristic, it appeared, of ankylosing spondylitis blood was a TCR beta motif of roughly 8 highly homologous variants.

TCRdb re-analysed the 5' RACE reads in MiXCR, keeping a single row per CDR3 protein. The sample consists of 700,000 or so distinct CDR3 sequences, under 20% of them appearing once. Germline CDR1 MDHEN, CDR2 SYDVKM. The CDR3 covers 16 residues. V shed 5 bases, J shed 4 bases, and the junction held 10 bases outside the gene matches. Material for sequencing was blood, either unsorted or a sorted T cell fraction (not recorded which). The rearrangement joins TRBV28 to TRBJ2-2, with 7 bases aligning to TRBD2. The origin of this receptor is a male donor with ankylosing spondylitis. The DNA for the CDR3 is TGTGCCAGCAGTCCTCCCGGGGAGGGATCCACCGGGGAGCTGTTTTTT. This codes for CASSPPGEGSTGELFF.